What follows are 29 T cell receptor beta chains derived from one specimen sequenced in a study of control samples from healthy donors and cancer patients. The data were produced by immunoSEQ multiplex PCR, yet TCRdb's version contains in-frame clones alone and is incomplete. The data show about 220,000 clones, roughly 94% seen once. The material sequenced was blood. The receptors here all came from a man in his fifties in good health.

The chain carries TRBV10-3 and TRBJ1-1, with D hard to call. CDR1 and CDR2 (germline): ENHRY, SYGVKD. V was clipped by 0 bases and J by 2 bases, with 13 bases between them. The CDR3 is made up of 16 amino acids. The CDR3 reads CAISESNPGSNTEAFF. DNA of the CDR3: TGTGCCATCAGTGAGTCGAATCCGGGGTCTAACACTGAAGCTTTCTTT.

The rearrangement uses TRBV2 and TRBJ2-7, with 7 positions matching TRBD1. Germline V gene sequence: CDR1 SNHLY, CDR2 FYNNEI. The V gene end was trimmed by 6 bases and the J gene end by 2 bases; junction bases not matched to a gene: 7. This CDR3 is 14 amino acids long. The CDR3 coding sequence is TGTGCCAGCAGGTCGGGACAGAGGACCTACGAGCAGTACGTC. Protein product: CASRSGQRTYEQYV.

V is TRBV27 and J is TRBJ2-5; D tentatively reads TRBD1 or TRBD2 (6 bases each). Trimming left V 8 bases short and J 6 bases short, with 19 bases between. CDR1 MNHEY and CDR2 SMNVEV come from the germline V gene (reference sequence). This CDR3 region has 14 residues. CDR3 DNA sequence: TGTGCCAGCGCTGGTGGGGGGCGCGGGAAGACCCAGTACTTC. Translation: CASAGGGRGKTQYF.

The chain uses TRBV5-1 and TRBJ2-7; D assignment may be TRBD1 or TRBD2 (5 bases each). V was cut by 2 bases and J by 7 bases, with 25 bases left in between. CDR3 size: 17 residues. Germline V gives CDR1 SGHRS, CDR2 YFSETQ. CDR3 DNA: TGCGCCAGCAGCTTAGGTCCCCGTGGGGGACCCCCAGAAGAGCAGTACTTC. As protein: CASSLGPRGGPPEEQYF.

This clone was seen a single time. The V and J genes are TRBV27 and TRBJ2-7; 12 nucleotides line up with TRBD2. The CDR3 totals 16 residues. Germline V gene data show CDR1 as MNHEY and CDR2 as SMNVEV (reference sequence). Losses at the gene ends were 2 bases for V and 5 bases for J; bases not matched to a gene: 7. The CDR3 coding sequence is TGTGCCAGCAGTTTACCGGCTAGCGGGGGGGCCCACGAGCAGTACTTC. It yields the protein CASSLPASGGAHEQYF.

J is TRBJ2-5 and V is TRBV9, with TRBD1 matching 7 bases. Looked up from germline, CDR1 is SGDLS and CDR2 is YYNGEE. CDR3 length: 17 amino acids. The V segment lost 0 bases and the J segment 1 base; nucleotides outside the gene matches: 9. In DNA, the CDR3 is TGTGCCAGCAGCGTAGCTACGACAGGGACACTCCAAGAGACCCAGTACTTC. As protein: CASSVATTGTLQETQYF. Together with reference TRBV9 and TRBJ2-5, the CDR3 gives the full variable domain: DSGVTQTPKHLITATGQRVTLRCSPRSGDLSVYWYQQSLDQGLQFLIQYYNGEERAKGNILERFSAQQFPDLHSELNLSSLELGDSALYFCASSVATTGTLQETQYFGPGTRLLVL.

The CDR3 reads CASSYRRQGGEQYF. CDR3 in DNA: TGTGCCAGCAGTTACCGCCGACAGGGGGGCGAGCAGTACTTC. V gene TRBV6-5 combines with J gene TRBJ2-7, with TRBD1 matching 9 bases. The CDR3 has 14 residues. J gave up 6 bases and V 2 bases, and 5 bases lay outside the gene matches. Looked up from germline, CDR1 is MNHEY and CDR2 is SVGAGI.

The rearrangement links TRBV11-2 to TRBJ2-1; 10 bases map to TRBD1. This CDR3 is 14 amino acids long. With 11 bases clipped from V and 8 bases from J, the junction kept 12 bases outside the gene matches. CDR1 SGHAT and CDR2 FQNNGV come from the germline V gene. This CDR3 is CAGGGQGIVHEQFF. The CDR3 DNA reads as TGTGCCGGGGGGGGACAGGGGATTGTTCATGAGCAGTTCTTC.

The chain employs TRBV7-2 and TRBJ2-7; perhaps TRBD2 as D (7 bases). Trimming removed 5 bases from V and 2 bases from J, with 19 bases in between. Germline V lookup: CDR1 SGHTA, CDR2 FQGNSA. The CDR3 has 16 amino acids. CDR3 sequence reads: CASSVNGGGGPYEQYF. Here the CDR3 DNA reads TGTGCCAGCAGCGTTAATGGGGGCGGGGGCCCCTACGAGCAGTACTTC.

V and J are TRBV3-1 (or the pseudogene TRBV3-2) and TRBJ2-2, with 12 bases fitting TRBD1. There are 14 residues in the CDR3. V was pared by 4 bases and J by 7 bases, with 1 base of the junction left unmatched. Germline CDR1 reads LGHDT; CDR2 reads YNNKEL (reference sequence). The CDR3 DNA is TGTGCCAGCAGCCGGGACAGGGGGCGCGGGGAGCTGTTTTTT. Protein sequence: CASSRDRGRGELFF.

J is TRBJ2-5 and V is TRBV6-2 or TRBV6-3; D not certain. Germline lookup yields CDR1 MNHEY and CDR2 SVGEGT. Trimming removed 2 bases at V and 2 bases at J, with 9 bases between. The CDR3 is 14 residues long. The CDR3 region is CASSYGFDQETQYF. In DNA, the CDR3 is TGTGCCAGCAGTTACGGTTTTGATCAAGAGACCCAGTACTTC.

The chain carries TRBV5-6 and TRBJ1-2; D is uncertain. This CDR3 has 16 amino acids. V gave up 0 bases and J gave up 8 bases, with 20 bases separating them. Looked up from germline, CDR1 is SGHDT and CDR2 is YYEEEE. The CDR3 coding sequence is TGTGCCAGCAGCTTGGCCCGCCCCGGGCATGTTGAAGGCTACACCTTC. Translated, it gives CASSLARPGHVEGYTF.

CDR3 sequence: CASSRGRDQPQHF. CDR3 nucleotide sequence: TGTGCCAGCTCACGCGGCCGGGATCAGCCCCAGCATTTT. The chain joins TRBV18 to TRBJ1-5; D ambiguous. The CDR3 is 13 amino acids. Germline values: CDR1 KGHSH, CDR2 LQKENI. Trimming removed 4 bases at V and 5 bases at J, with 9 bases between.

The chain employs TRBV6-1 and TRBJ1-1; D call uncertain. The V end was cut by 1 base, the J end by 0 bases, with 12 bases between. Per the germline V gene, CDR1 is MNHNS and CDR2 is SASEGT. The CDR3 loop spans 16 amino acids. The DNA of the CDR3 is TGTGCCAGCAGTGAAGAACCGGGGAGCATGAACACTGAAGCTTTCTTT. Translating gives CASSEEPGSMNTEAFF.

The chain has TRBV19 and TRBJ1-1; possible D gene TRBD1, 5 bases. With 1 base removed from V and 0 bases from J, the gap between germline ends came to 12 bases. CDR3 length equals 16 residues. Germline V gene data show CDR1 as LNHDA and CDR2 as SQIVND (reference sequence). The CDR3 sequence is CASSIVGRAMNTEAFF. DNA for the CDR3: TGTGCCAGTAGTATAGTCGGCAGGGCAATGAACACTGAAGCTTTCTTT.

V is TRBV27 and J is TRBJ2-5; D is unresolved. V shed 3 bases and J shed 10 bases, with 18 bases lying between them. Germline V CDR1 and CDR2: MNHEY, SMNVEV (reference sequence). The CDR3 consists of 14 residues. The CDR3 protein is CASSLADSKGDQYF. The DNA for the CDR3 is TGTGCCAGCAGTTTGGCCGACTCCAAAGGAGACCAGTACTTC.

The chain is built from TRBV6-2 or TRBV6-3 and TRBJ1-2; 7 nucleotides agree with TRBD1. Trimming cost V 6 bases and J 0 bases; bases outside gene matches: 4. This CDR3 is 14 amino acids long. Germline loops: CDR1 MNHEY, CDR2 SVGEGT. This chain's CDR3 is CASSPGTANYGYTF. CDR3 nucleotide sequence: TGTGCCAGCAGCCCCGGGACAGCTAACTATGGCTACACCTTC.

This chain joins TRBV7-2 and TRBJ1-6; the match to TRBD1 covers 11 bases. V was clipped by 5 bases and J by 5 bases; unmatched bases: 8. The CDR3 has 17 amino acids. Germline V gives CDR1 SGHTA, CDR2 FQGNSA. CDR3 sequence: CASSPHGQGANNSPLHF. The CDR3 DNA follows: TGTGCCAGCAGCCCCCACGGACAGGGGGCGAATAATTCACCCCTCCACTTT.

The table lists this clone with a count of one. J is TRBJ1-1 and V is TRBV30, with TRBD1 identical over 7 bases. The CDR3 spans 13 residues. V trimming: 8 bases; J trimming: 5 bases; junction bases outside the gene matches: 11. The germline CDR1 and CDR2 sequences are GTSNPN and SVGIG (reference sequence). The CDR3 DNA is TGTGCCAGCAGTAGGGGGCATCGGACTGAAGCTTTCTTT. Amino acids: CASSRGHRTEAFF. Variable domain in full (rest from reference TRBV30 and TRBJ1-1): SQTIHQWPATLVQPVGSPLSLECTVEGTSNPNLYWYRQAAGRGLQLLFYSVGIGQISSEVPQNLSASRPQDRQFILSSKKLLLSDSGFYLCASSRGHRTEAFFGQGTRLTVV.

The chain couples TRBV10-3 to TRBJ2-2; possibly TRBD2 for D (6 bases). Trimming removed 10 bases from V and 4 bases from J, with 16 bases in between. This CDR3 is built from 14 residues. Per germline, CDR1 ENHRY and CDR2 SYGVKD. DNA for the CDR3: TGTGCCAGCCAAATGGGGGGAGGCACCGGGGAGCTGTTTTTT. This sequence encodes CASQMGGGTGELFF.

J is TRBJ2-1 and V is TRBV30; 8 bases align to TRBD1. The V gene's germline CDR1 is GTSNPN and CDR2 SVGIG (reference sequence). Losses at the gene ends were 3 bases for V and 6 bases for J; bases not matched to a gene: 7. The CDR3 sequence is 14 residues long. This chain's CDR3 is CAWSPGGEGNEQFF. The DNA of the CDR3 is TGTGCCTGGAGCCCAGGGGGCGAAGGCAATGAGCAGTTCTTC.

This chain uses TRBV3-1 (or the pseudogene TRBV3-2) with TRBJ1-1; maybe TRBD1 (6 bases). Germline V lookup: CDR1 LGHDT, CDR2 YNNKEL (reference sequence). The V gene lost 6 bases and the J gene lost 4 bases, with 24 bases spanning the gap. The CDR3 has 17 residues. In DNA form, the CDR3 reads TGTGCCAGCAGTCAGATTAGGGGGACGATTGGGCGCACTGAAGCTTTCTTT. Its protein is CASSQIRGTIGRTEAFF.

The chain joins TRBV28 to TRBJ2-5, with 10 bases that match TRBD2. The CDR3 spans 15 residues. Losses at the gene ends were 2 bases for V and 5 bases for J; bases not matched to a gene: 5. Germline V gene lookup returns CDR1 MDHEN and CDR2 SYDVKM. The CDR3 reads CASSLVASGGETQYF. CDR3 DNA: TGTGCCAGCAGTTTAGTAGCTAGCGGGGGTGAGACCCAGTACTTC.

V and J are TRBV10-1 and TRBJ2-4; D possibly uses TRBD1 or TRBD2 (6 bases each). Trimming cost V 0 bases and J 9 bases, with 15 bases left between them. CDR3 length: 15 amino acids. The germline gives CDR1 WNHNN, CDR2 SYGVQD (reference sequence). This CDR3 is CASSESMGGLAIQYF. The CDR3 DNA follows: TGCGCCAGCAGTGAGTCGATGGGGGGCCTGGCCATTCAGTACTTC.

V usage is TRBV11-2 and J usage is TRBJ1-1; perhaps TRBD1 as D (5 bases). V gave up 1 base and J gave up 1 base, with 19 bases separating them. CDR3 size: 18 residues. Germline loops: CDR1 SGHAT, CDR2 FQNNGV. CDR3 residues: CASSLVISQGGTNTEAFF. CDR3 DNA sequence: TGTGCCAGCAGCTTAGTCATCAGCCAGGGAGGAACGAACACTGAAGCTTTCTTT.

This clone was found once. V is TRBV5-1 and J is TRBJ1-1; the match to TRBD1 covers 9 bases. Germline CDR1 SGHRS, CDR2 YFSETQ. The CDR3 consists of 15 residues. After removal of 7 bases from V and 5 bases from J, the junction contained 12 bases not matched to a gene. The chain's CDR3 is CASRMSTGGATEAFF. The CDR3, as DNA: TGCGCCAGCCGAATGTCGACAGGGGGAGCTACTGAAGCTTTCTTT.

For this clone: Distinct nucleotide sequences in the sample also encode this CDR3. This rearrangement joins TRBV18 to TRBJ1-5; no clear D gene. V lost 1 base and J lost 1, with 5 bases in between. CDR1 KGHSH and CDR2 LQKENI come from the germline V gene. The CDR3 sequence is 14 residues long. CDR3 coding DNA: TGTGCCAGCTCACCACTCGACAGCAATCAGCCCCAGCATTTT. Amino acids: CASSPLDSNQPQHF.

This clone was seen only once. The V gene is TRBV9, the J gene TRBJ1-1; D remains unclear. V shed 2 bases and J shed 5 bases, with 13 bases lying between them. The V gene's germline CDR1 is SGDLS and CDR2 YYNGEE. The CDR3 covers 14 residues. As DNA, the CDR3 is TGTGCCAGCAGCGTCGACGCATCGGGGACTGAAGCTTTCTTT. Translated, it gives CASSVDASGTEAFF.

The CDR3 DNA sequence: TGTGCCAGCAGCTTGGGAGGTTGGCAGGGGGCGCGCACTGAAGCTTTCTTT. Its translation is CASSLGGWQGARTEAFF. The chain employs TRBV5-4 and TRBJ1-1; TRBD1 agrees at 8 bases. V was clipped by 0 bases and J by 4 bases; unmatched bases: 11. Per the germline V gene, CDR1 is SGHNT and CDR2 is YYREEE (reference sequence). CDR3 size: 17 residues.